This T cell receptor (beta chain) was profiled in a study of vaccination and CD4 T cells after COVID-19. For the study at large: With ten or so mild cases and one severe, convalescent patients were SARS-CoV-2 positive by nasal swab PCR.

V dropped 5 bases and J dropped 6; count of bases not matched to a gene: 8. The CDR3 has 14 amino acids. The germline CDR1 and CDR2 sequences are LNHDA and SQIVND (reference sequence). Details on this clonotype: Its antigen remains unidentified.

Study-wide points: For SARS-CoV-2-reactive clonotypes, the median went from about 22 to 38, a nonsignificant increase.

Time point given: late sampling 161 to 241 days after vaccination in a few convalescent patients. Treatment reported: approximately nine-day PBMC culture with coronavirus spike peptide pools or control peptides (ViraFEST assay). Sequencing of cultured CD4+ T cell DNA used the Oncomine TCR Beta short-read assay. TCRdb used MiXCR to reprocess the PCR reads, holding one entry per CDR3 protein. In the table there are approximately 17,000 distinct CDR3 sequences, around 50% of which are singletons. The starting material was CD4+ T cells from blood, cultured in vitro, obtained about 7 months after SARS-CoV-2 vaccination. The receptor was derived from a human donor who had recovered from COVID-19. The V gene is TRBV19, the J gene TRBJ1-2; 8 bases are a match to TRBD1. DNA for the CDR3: TGTGCCAGTAGTCCCCGGGACAGGCTAGATGGCTACACCTTC. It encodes CASSPRDRLDGYTF.